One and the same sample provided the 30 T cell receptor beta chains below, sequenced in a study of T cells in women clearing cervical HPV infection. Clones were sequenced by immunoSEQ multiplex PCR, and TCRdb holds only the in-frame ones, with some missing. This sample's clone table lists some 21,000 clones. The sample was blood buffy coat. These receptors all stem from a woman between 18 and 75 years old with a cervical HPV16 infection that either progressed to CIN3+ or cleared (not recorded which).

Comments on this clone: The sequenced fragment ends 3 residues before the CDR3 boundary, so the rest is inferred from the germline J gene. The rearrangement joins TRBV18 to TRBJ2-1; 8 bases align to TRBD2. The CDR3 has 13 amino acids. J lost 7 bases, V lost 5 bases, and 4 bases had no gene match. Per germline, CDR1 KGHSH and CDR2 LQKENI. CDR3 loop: CASSYSGTNEQFF. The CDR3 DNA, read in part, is TGTGCCAGCTCATATAGCGGGACAAATGAG.

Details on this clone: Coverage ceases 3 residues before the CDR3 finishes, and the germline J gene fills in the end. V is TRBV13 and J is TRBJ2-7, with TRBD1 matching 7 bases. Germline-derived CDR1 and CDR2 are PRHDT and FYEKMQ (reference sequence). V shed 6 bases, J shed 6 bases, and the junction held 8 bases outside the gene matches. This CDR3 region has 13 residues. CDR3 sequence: CASRESGTVEQYF. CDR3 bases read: TGTGCCAGCAGGGAGTCAGGGACAGTCGAG.

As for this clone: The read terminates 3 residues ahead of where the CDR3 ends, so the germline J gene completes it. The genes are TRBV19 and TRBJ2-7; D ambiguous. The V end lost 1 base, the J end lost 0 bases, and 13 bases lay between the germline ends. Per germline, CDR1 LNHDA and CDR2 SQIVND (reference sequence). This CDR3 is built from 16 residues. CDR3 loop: CASSIGGRVSSYEQYF. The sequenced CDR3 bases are TGTGCCAGTAGTATAGGCGGTCGGGTTAGCTCCTACGAG.

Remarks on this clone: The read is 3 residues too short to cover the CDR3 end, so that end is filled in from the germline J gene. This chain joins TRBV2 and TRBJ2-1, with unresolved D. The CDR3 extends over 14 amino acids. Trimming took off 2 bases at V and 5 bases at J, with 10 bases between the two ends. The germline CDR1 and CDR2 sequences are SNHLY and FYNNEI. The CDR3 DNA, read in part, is TGTGCCAGCAGTGAAAACACAGTACACAATGAG. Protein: CASSENTVHNE. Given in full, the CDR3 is CASSENTVHNEQFF.

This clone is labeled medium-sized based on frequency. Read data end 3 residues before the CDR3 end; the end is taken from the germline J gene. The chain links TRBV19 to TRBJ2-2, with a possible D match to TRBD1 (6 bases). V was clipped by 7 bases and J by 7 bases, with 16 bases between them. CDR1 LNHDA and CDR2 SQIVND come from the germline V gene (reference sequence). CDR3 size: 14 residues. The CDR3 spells CASTTGQYIGELFF. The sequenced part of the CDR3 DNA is TGTGCCAGTACCACCGGACAGTATATCGGGGAG.

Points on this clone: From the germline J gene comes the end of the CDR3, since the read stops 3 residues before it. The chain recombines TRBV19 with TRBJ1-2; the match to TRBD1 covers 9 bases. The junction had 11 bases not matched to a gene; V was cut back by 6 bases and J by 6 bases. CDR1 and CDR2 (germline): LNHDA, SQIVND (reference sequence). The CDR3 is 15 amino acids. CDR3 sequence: CASSPTLTGGNGYTF. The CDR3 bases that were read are TGTGCCAGTAGCCCAACACTCACAGGGGGCAATGGC.

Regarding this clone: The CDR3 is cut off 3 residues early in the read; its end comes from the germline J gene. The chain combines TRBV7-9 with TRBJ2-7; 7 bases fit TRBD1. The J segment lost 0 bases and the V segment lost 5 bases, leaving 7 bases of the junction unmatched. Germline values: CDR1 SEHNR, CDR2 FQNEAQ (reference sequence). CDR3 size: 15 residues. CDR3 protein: CASSQGQFSSYEQYF. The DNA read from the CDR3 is TGTGCCAGCAGCCAGGGACAGTTTAGCTCCTACGAG.

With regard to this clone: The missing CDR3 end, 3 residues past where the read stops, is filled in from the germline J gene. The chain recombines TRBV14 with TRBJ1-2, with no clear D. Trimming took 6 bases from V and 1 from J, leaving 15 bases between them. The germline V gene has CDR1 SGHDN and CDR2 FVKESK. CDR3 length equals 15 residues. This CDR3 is CASSLFVRGNYGYTF. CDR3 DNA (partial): TGTGCCAGCAGTCTGTTTGTTCGGGGTAACTATGGC.

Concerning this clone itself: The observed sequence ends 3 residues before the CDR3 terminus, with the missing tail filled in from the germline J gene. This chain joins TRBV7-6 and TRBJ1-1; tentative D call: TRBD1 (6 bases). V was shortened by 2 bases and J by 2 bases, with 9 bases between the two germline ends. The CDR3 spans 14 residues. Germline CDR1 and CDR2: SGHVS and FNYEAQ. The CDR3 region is CASSLTGTNTEAFF. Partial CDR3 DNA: TGTGCCAGCAGCTTAACAGGGACCAACACTGAA.

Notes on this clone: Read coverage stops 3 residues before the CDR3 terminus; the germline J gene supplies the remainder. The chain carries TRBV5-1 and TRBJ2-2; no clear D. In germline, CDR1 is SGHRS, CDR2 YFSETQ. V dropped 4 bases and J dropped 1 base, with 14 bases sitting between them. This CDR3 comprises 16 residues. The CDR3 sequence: CASSELATVNTGELFF. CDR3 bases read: TGCGCCAGCAGCGAGCTTGCCACAGTGAACACCGGGGAG.

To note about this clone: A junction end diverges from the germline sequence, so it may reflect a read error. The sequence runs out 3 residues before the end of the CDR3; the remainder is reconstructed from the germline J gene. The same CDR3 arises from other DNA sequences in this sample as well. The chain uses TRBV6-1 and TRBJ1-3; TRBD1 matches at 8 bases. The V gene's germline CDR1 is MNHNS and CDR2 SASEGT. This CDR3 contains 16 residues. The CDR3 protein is CASSEAGTGFGNTIYF. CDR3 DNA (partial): TGTGCCAGCAGTGAGGCCGGGACAGGCTTTGGAAACACA.

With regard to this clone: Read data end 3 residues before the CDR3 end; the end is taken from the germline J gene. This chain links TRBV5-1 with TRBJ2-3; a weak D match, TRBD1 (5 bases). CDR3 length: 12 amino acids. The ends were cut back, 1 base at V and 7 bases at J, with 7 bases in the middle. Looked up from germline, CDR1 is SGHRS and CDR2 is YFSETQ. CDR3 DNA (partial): TGCGCCAGCAGCTTGCAGGGTTATACG. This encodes CASSLQGYT. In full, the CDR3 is CASSLQGYTQYF.

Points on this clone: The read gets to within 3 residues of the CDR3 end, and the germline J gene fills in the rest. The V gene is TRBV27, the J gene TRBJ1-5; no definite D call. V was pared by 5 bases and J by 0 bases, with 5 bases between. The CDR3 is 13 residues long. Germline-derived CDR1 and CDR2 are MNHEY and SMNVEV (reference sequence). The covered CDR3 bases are TGTGCCAGCAGTCGCTATAGCAATCAGCCC. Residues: CASSRYSNQP. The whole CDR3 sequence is CASSRYSNQPQHF.

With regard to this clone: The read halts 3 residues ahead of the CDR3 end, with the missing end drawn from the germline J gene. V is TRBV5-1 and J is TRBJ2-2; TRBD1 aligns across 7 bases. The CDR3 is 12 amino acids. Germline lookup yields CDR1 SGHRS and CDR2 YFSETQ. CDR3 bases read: TGCGCCAGCAGCTCCGGGACAGAAAAG. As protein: CASSSGTEK. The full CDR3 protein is CASSSGTEKLFF.

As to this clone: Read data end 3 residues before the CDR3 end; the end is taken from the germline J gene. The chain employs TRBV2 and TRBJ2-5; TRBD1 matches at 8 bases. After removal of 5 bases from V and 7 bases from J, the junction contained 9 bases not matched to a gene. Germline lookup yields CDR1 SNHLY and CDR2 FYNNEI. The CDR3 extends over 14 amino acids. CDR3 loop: CASSKRQGIWTQYF. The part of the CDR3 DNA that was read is TGTGCCAGCAGTAAGAGACAGGGGATCTGGACC.

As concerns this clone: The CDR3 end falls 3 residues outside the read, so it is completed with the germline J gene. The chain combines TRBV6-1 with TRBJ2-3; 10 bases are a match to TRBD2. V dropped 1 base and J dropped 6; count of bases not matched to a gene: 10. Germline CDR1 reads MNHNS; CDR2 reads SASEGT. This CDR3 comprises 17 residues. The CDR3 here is CASSEDVSGRVGDTQYF. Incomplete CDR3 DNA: TGTGCCAGCAGTGAAGATGTGAGCGGGAGGGTTGGGGATACG.

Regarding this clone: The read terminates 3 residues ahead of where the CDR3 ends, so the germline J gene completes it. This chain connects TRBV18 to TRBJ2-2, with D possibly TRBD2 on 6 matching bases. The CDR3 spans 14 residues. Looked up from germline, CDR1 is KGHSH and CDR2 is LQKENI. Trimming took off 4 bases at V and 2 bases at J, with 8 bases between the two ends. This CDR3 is CASSLGLNTGELFF. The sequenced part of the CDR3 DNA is TGTGCCAGCTCACTGGGACTCAACACCGGGGAG. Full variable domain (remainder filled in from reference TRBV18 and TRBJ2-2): NAGVMQNPRHLVRRRGQEARLRCSPMKGHSHVYWYRQLPEEGLKFMVYLQKENIIDESGMPKERFSAEFPKEGPSILRIQQVVRGDSAAYFCASSLGLNTGELFFGEGSRLTVL.

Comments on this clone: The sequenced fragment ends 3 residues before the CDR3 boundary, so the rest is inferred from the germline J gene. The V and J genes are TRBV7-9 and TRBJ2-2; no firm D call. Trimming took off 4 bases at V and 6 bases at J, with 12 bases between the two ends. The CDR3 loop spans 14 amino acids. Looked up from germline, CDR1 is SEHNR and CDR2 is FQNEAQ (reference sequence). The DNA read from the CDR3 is TGTGCCAGCAGCTCTGGGTTGCGGCCCGGGGAG. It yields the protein CASSSGLRPGE. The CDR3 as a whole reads CASSSGLRPGELFF.

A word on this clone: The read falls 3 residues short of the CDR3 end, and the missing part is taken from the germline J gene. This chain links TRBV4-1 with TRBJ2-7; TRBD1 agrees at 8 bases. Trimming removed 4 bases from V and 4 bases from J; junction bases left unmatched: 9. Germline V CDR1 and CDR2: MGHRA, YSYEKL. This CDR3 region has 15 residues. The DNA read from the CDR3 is TGCGCCAGCAGCCCCGGGACAGGAAACCGATACGAG. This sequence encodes CASSPGTGNRYE. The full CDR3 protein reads CASSPGTGNRYEQYF.

The covered CDR3 bases are TGCGCCAGCAGCCAAGATAGGGCGGCTAGCGGGGCACGTGAG. Translation gives CASSQDRAASGARE. The entire CDR3 reads CASSQDRAASGAREQFF. J is TRBJ2-1 and V is TRBV4-1; TRBD2 agrees at 9 bases. The read ends 3 residues shy of where the CDR3 ends; the end is completed using the germline J gene. CDR3 size: 17 residues. Germline CDR1 reads MGHRA; CDR2 reads YSYEKL. Germline trimming cut 0 bases from V and 9 bases from J; bases unmatched to any gene: 12.

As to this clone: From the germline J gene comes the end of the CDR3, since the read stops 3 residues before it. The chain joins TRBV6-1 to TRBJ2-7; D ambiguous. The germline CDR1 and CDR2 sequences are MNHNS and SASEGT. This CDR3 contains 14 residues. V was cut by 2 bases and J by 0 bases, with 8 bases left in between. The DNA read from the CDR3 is TGTGCCAGCAGTGAATTATACGGCTCCTACGAG. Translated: CASSELYGSYE. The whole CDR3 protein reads CASSELYGSYEQYF.

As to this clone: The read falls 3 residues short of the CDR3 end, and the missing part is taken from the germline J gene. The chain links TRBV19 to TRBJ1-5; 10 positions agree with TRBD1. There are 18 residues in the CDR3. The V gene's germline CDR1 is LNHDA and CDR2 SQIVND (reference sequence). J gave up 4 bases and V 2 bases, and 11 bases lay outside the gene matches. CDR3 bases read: TGTGCCAGTAGTATACAAACCCGGGACAGGGGAGGTAATCAGCCC. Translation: CASSIQTRDRGGNQP. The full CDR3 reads CASSIQTRDRGGNQPQHF.

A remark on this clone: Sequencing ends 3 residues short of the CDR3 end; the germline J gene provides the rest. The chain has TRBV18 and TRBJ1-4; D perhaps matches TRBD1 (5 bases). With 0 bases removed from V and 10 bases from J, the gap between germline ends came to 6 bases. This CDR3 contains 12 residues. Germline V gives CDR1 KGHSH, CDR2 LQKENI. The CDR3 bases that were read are TGTGCCAGCTCACCACCGGGGGGAAAA. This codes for CASSPPGGK. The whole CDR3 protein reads CASSPPGGKLFF.

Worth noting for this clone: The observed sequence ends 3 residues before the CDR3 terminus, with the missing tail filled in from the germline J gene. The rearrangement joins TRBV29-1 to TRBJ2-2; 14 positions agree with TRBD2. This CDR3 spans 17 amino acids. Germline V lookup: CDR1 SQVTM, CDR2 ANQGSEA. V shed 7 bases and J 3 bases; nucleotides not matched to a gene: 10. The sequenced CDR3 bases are TGCAGCGCTAGGGGACTAGCGGGAGCATTGGACACCGGGGAG. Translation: CSARGLAGALDTGE. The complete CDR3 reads CSARGLAGALDTGELFF.

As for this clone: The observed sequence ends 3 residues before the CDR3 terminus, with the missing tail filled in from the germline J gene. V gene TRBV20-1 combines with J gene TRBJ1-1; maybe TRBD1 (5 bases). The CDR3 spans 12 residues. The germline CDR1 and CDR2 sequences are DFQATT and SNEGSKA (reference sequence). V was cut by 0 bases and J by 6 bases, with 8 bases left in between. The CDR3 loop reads CSARETVPEAFF. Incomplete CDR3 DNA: TGCAGTGCTAGAGAGACAGTGCCTGAA.

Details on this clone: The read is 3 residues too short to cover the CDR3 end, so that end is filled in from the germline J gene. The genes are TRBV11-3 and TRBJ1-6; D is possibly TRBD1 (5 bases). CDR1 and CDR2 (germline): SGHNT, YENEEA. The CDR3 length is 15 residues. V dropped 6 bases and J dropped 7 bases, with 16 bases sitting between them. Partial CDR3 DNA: TGTGCCAGCAGTCGGACAACACGCGAAAATTCACCC. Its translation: CASSRTTRENSP. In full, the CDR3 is CASSRTTRENSPLHF.

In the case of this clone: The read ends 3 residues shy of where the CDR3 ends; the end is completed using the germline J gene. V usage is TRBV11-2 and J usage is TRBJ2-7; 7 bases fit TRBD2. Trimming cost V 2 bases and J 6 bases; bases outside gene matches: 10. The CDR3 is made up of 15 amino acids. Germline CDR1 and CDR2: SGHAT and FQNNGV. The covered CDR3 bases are TGTGCCAGCAGCTTAAGCCCTGGGGGGGGGACCGAG. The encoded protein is CASSLSPGGGTE. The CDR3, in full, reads CASSLSPGGGTEQYF. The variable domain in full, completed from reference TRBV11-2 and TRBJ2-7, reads EAGVAQSPRYKIIEKRQSVAFWCNPISGHATLYWYQQILGQGPKLLIQFQNNGVVDDSQLPKDRFSAERLKGVDSTLKIQPAKLEDSAVYLCASSLSPGGGTEQYFGPGTRLTVT.

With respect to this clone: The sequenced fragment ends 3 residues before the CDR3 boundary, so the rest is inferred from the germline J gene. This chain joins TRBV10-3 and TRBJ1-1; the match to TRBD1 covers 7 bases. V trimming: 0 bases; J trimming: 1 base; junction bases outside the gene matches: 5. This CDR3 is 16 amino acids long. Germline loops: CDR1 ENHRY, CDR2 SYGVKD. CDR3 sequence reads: CAISESRGLGNTEAFF. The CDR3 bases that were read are TGTGCCATCAGTGAGTCAAGGGGGCTGGGGAACACTGAA.

CDR3 DNA, as far as it was read: TGTGCCAGTAGTGCCCGGACAGGGGGCAGGTCAGATACC. The encoded protein is CASSARTGGRSDT. In full, the CDR3 is CASSARTGGRSDTYTF. V usage is TRBV19 and J usage is TRBJ1-2; 11 positions match TRBD1. The observed sequence ends 3 residues before the CDR3 terminus, with the missing tail filled in from the germline J gene. The CDR3 has 16 amino acids. Looked up from germline, CDR1 is LNHDA and CDR2 is SQIVND (reference sequence).

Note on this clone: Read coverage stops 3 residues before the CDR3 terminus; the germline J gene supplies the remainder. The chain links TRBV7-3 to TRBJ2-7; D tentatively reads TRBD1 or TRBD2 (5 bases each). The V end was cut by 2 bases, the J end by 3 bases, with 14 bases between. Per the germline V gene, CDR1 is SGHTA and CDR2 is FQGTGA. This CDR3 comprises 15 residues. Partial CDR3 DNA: TGTGCCAGCAGCTTAGCAGGGAGCAAACGCTACGAG. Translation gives CASSLAGSKRYE. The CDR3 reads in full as CASSLAGSKRYEQYF.